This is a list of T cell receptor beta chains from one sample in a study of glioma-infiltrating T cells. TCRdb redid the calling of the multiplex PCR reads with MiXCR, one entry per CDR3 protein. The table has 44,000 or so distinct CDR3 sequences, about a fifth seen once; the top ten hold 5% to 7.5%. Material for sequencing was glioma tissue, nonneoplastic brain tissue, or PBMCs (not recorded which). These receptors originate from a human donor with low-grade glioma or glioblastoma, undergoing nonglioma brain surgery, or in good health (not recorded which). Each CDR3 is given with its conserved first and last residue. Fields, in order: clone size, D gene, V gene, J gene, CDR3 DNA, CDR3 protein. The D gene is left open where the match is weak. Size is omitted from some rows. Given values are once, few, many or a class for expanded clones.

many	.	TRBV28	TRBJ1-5	TGTGCCAGCAGTCCGGGGGGAATCATCATGCGGAATCAGCCCCAGCATTTT	CASSPGGIIMRNQPQHF
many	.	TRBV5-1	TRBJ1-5	TGCGCCAGCCCCCAGGGTCGCGGGGTGAGCAATCAGCCCCAGCATTTT	CASPQGRGVSNQPQHF
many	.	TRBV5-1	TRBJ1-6	TGCGCCAGCAGCTTGTCAGGGGACAATTCACCCCTCCACTTT	CASSLSGDNSPLHF
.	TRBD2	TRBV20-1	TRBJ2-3	TGCAGTGCCAAAGGACTAGCGGAAGAAGCAGATACGCAGTATTTT	CSAKGLAEEADTQYF
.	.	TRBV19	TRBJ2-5	TGTGCCAGTAGTATAACCGGGGCCAGAGAGACCCAGTACTTC	CASSITGARETQYF
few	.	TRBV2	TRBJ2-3	TGTGCCAGCAGTGAAACGTTCCATACGCAGTATTTT	CASSETFHTQYF
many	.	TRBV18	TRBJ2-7	TGTGCCAGCCGACCATCGGGCGACTCCTACGAGCAGTACTTC	CASRPSGDSYEQYF
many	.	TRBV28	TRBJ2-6	TGTGCCAGCAGACCTACAGTAAGCCCTGGGGCCAACGTCCTGACTTTC	CASRPTVSPGANVLTF
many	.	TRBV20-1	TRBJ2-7	TGCAGTTGGTCGGATGGCTCCTACGAGCAGTACTTC	CSWSDGSYEQYF
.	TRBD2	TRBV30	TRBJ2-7	TGTGCCTGGAGTCCTTACTCTAGCGGGTTCTCCTACGAGCAGTACTTC	CAWSPYSSGFSYEQYF
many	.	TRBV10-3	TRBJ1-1	TGTGCCACCCAGGCTGACGGCTCGCGCACTGAAGCTTTCTTT	CATQADGSRTEAFF
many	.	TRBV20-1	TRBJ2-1	TGCAGTGCTAGAGCAGTGCGGGTCTTCTACAATGAGCAGTTCTTC	CSARAVRVFYNEQFF
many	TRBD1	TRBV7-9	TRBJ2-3	TGTGCCAGCAGCCCAGGGGGCGCAGATACGCAGTATTTT	CASSPGGADTQYF
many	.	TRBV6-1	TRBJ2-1	TGTGCCAGCAGCGTTATGACGGGGGGCGAGCAGTTCTTC	CASSVMTGGEQFF
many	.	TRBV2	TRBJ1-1	TGTGCCAGCAGCGGGACGTTCGCGCCTGAAGCTTTCTTT	CASSGTFAPEAFF
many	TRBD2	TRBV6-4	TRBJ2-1	TGTGCCAGCAGTGACGGGACGACTAGCCCAAAGTTCTTC	CASSDGTTSPKFF
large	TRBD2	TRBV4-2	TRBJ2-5	TGTGCCAGCAGCCTGACCGGGACTAGCGGGGGGCAAGAGACCCAGTACTTC	CASSLTGTSGGQETQYF
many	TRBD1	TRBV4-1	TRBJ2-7	TGCGCCAGCAGCGCACAGACAGGGGTTAACGAGCAGTACTTC	CASSAQTGVNEQYF
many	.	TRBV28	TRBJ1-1	TGTGCCAGCAGTATGACCCGGGGGGACACTGAAGCTTTCTTT	CASSMTRGDTEAFF
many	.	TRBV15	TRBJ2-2	TGTGCCACCAGCAGAGATAGGGCCTCGGCAGGAGTCGGGGAGCTGTTTTTT	CATSRDRASAGVGELFF
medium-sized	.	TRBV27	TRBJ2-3	TGTGCCAGCAGTCCTCTACTAGAGGCAGATACGCAGTATTTT	CASSPLLEADTQYF
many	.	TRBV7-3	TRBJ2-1	TGTGCCAGCAGCTCGTGGACTGGGCCGAACAATGAGCAGTTCTTC	CASSSWTGPNNEQFF
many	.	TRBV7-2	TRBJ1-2	TGTGCCAGCACTGACAGAAACTATGGCTACACCTTC	CASTDRNYGYTF
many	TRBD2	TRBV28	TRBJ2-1	TGTGCCAGCAGTTCGCCTGGGACTAGCGGGATATGGCCTGAGCAGTTCTTC	CASSSPGTSGIWPEQFF
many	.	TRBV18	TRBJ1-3	TGTGCCAGCTCACCGGACAGATCCTCTGGAAACACCATATATTTT	CASSPDRSSGNTIYF
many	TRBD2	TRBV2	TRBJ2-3	TGTGCCAGCGGTCCGACTAGCGGGAGAACAGATACGCAGTATTTT	CASGPTSGRTDTQYF
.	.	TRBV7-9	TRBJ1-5	TGTGCCAGCGGCCAAGTCGCGGGGTATAGCAATCAGCCCCAGCATTTT	CASGQVAGYSNQPQHF
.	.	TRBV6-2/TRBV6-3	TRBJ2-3	TGTGCCAGCAGGCAACTAGAGGGGGTCCCGAGGTCCGCAGATACGCAGTATTTT	CASRQLEGVPRSADTQYF
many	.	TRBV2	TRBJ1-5	TGTGCCAGCAGTGGGGGAGCTCTTCGGAATCAGCCCCAGCATTTT	CASSGGALRNQPQHF
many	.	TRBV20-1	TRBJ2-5	TGCAGTGCTCATACGGGAGAGACCCAGTACTTC	CSAHTGETQYF
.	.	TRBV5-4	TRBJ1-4	TGTGCCAGCAGCTTCGGGCAGGGTGAAGAAAAACTGTTTTTT	CASSFGQGEEKLFF
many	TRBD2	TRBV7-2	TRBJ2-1	TGTGCCAGCAGCTTACTTTTAGCGGGAGGGCCCTACAATGAGCAGTTCTTC	CASSLLLAGGPYNEQFF
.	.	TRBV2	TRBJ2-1	TGTGCCAGCAGTGAGGGGTCCTACAATGGGCAGTTCTTC	CASSEGSYNGQFF
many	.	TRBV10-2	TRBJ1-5	TGCGCCAGCAGTAAAACAGGTGTCAATCAGCCCCAGCATTTT	CASSKTGVNQPQHF
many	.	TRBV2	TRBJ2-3	TGTGCCAGCAGTGAAGCGCGGGACCTCGCAGATACGCAGTATTTT	CASSEARDLADTQYF
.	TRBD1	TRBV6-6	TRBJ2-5	TGTGCCAGCAGTTACTCGACAGGGGGCCAAGAGACCCAGTACTTC	CASSYSTGGQETQYF
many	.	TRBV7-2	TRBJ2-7	TGTGCCAGCAGCTTAGTCGTATGGGCTGCCCCTAGGTACGAGCAGTACTTC	CASSLVVWAAPRYEQYF
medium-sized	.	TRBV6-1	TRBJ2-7	TGTGCCAGCAGTGAAGGGCTGGGGCTAGCGTCCCACGAGCAGTACTTC	CASSEGLGLASHEQYF
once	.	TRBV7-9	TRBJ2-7	TGTGCCAGCAGCGACCAAGACTCCCCATACGAGCAGTACTTC	CASSDQDSPYEQYF
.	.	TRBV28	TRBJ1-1	TGTGCCAGCAGTCTTCCGGGCTATTGGGCTTTCTTT	CASSLPGYWAFF
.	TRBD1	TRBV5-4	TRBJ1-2	TGTGCCAGCAGTCGGAGAAGACAGGGGGCGGGCGGCTACACCTTC	CASSRRRQGAGGYTF
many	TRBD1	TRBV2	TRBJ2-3	TGTGCCAGCAGCCGGTCCGGGACAGGCACAGATACGCAGTATTTT	CASSRSGTGTDTQYF
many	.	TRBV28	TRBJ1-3	TGTGCCAGCAGTGGCCCCTACAGGGCCATCTCTGGAAACACCATATATTTT	CASSGPYRAISGNTIYF
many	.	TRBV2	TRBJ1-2	TGTGCCAGCAAGGGGGGGAACTATGGCTACACCTTC	CASKGGNYGYTF
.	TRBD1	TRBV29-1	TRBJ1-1	TGCAGCGTAGAAACCCGGGGGGGACAGGGGGGCTTAATGAACACTGAAGCTTTCTTT	CSVETRGGQGGLMNTEAFF